This TCR beta chain was sequenced in a study of identical twins. Whole-study findings and limits: Cord blood beta clonotypes present at high abundance carried fewer insertions; no such pattern appeared in memory repertoires.

TCRdb re-analysed the 5' RACE reads in MiXCR, keeping a single row per CDR3 protein. The sample has around 570,000 distinct CDR3 sequences, more than 9% seen once. Details on this clonotype: Its antigen is not identified.

The same data also contributed to another study, on yellow fever vaccine responses in identical twins. That paper notes: Vaccine-induced T cell responses in twins were reportedly observed to appear partly convergent, partly personalized.

Specimen: PBMCs. The sequence derives from a woman under 30 in good health.

The CDR3 region is CASRQTSGLAYEQYF. For the CDR3, the DNA is TGCGCCAGCAGACAAACCTCGGGACTAGCCTACGAGCAGTACTTC. The chain has TRBV4-1 and TRBJ2-7, with 8 bases that match TRBD2. V lost 6 bases to trimming and J lost 2 bases; unmatched junction nucleotides: 9. The CDR3 length is 15 residues. Germline CDR1 MGHRA, CDR2 YSYEKL.